The clone carrying this TCR beta chain was observed many times. These data belong to a study of human T cells and chemical hapten exposure. Stated time point: healthy volunteer bleed at 6 weeks. Before extraction, the whole blood was not fractionated, and total RNA was taken from it. The library attached unique molecular identifiers to individual cDNA molecules. MiXCR was run by TCRdb on the RACE reads, yielding one entry per CDR3 protein. The table records fewer than 85,000 distinct CDR3 sequences, roughly 8.7% of them present only once. This CDR3 is 16 amino acids long. CDR1 and CDR2 from the germline V gene are ENHRY and SYGVKD. V was pared by 3 bases and J by 5 bases, with 18 bases between.

The rearrangement uses TRBV10-3 and TRBJ2-3; D perhaps matches TRBD2 (5 bases). The TCR sequence derives from a male donor in good health. Some clones in this sample may be carry-over from other donors' samples. The sample comprised whole blood. CDR3 DNA: TGTGCCATCAGTGATCCCTCCGGGATTCGAGGAGATACGCAGTATTTT. It is translated as CAISDPSGIRGDTQYF.